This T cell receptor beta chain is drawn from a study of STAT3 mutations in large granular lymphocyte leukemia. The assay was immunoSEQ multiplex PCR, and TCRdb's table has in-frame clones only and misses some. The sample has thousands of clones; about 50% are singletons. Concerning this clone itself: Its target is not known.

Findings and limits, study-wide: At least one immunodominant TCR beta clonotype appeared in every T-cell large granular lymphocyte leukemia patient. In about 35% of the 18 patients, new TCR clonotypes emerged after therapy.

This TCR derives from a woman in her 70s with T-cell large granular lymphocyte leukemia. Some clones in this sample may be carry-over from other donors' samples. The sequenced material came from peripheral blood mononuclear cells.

As DNA, the CDR3 is TGTGCCAGCAGCTCCCCGGTGGGACAGGGAACCTACAATGAGCAGTTCTTC. Translated, it gives CASSSPVGQGTYNEQFF. V usage is TRBV7-9 and J usage is TRBJ2-1; 9 nucleotides align to TRBD1. The junction had 9 bases not matched to a gene; V was cut back by 4 bases and J by 2 bases. In germline, CDR1 is SEHNR, CDR2 FQNEAQ (reference sequence). The CDR3 consists of 17 residues.